The sequence of this T cell receptor beta chain was determined in a study of radiotherapy plus CTLA-4 blockade in lung cancer. Whole-study context: Across the patients, objective responses occurred in approximately 20%, and disease control in 30% to 35%.

Germline V gives CDR1 KGHSH, CDR2 LQKENI. V lost 5 bases, J lost 1 base, and 8 bases stayed unmatched. The CDR3 runs to 16 residues. In the case of this clone: What it binds is unknown.

Findings of the study overall: The study found tumor-derived TCR clones expanded in blood after radiotherapy plus ipilimumab. Increased serum interferon-beta after radiation also reportedly predicted response strongly.

Profiled with immunoSEQ multiplex PCR; TCRdb holds only in-frame clones, not every one. In the table there are more than 40,000 clones, 73% of which are singletons. The TCR comes from a human donor with non-small cell lung cancer who had a complete response to radiotherapy plus ipilimumab. V is TRBV18 and J is TRBJ1-3, with TRBD1 matching over 7 bases. The specimen was peripheral blood, collected from a patient treated with radiotherapy plus ipilimumab. This CDR3 is CASSSSTGSSGNTIYF. The CDR3, as DNA: TGTGCCAGCTCATCCTCGACAGGGTCGTCTGGAAACACCATATATTTT.